This T cell receptor beta chain was sequenced during a study of blood T cell repertoires in COVID-19 (dated by TCRdb to 2020 to 2021). Broadly, across the study: Samples from collaborators originated in the United States, Italy and Spain and spanned both the acute and convalescent phases of COVID-19. The prospective study material was composed of cDNA or gDNA derived from T cells, B-cell-depleted T cells, or PBMCs. Deeply sampled blood TCRbeta repertoires from subjects exposed to, actively infected with, or recovered from COVID-19 were included in the dataset. The repertoires were released in a freely available public database meant as a resource for research on the immune response to SARS-CoV-2. Samples came from the ongoing ImmuneRACE study (first 160 participants) plus 1,254 subjects from 6 global collaborators. Nearly every sample came with metadata listing a de-identified subject ID, COVID-19 status, age in years and sex. Where available, HLA class I and class II types were taken from metadata supplied by the sample provider and were not determined by assay-based typing. Overall study outcomes, separate from this receptor: How much clinical and demographic metadata was included differed by source and by participant, and the metadata was provided uncurated.

The germline V gene sets CDR1 to KGHDR and CDR2 to SFDVKD. V drops 2 bases and J drops 4 bases, leaving 13 bases in between. Inclusive of the bounding cysteine and phenylalanine, the CDR3 is 16 residues long. Just CDR3 DNA is preserved here, 48 bases in frame from base 1. A word on this clone: Its antigen has not been determined. Base qualities are not recorded, but no much larger clone differs from it by a single base.

The collaborating institutions used their own protocols to collect whole blood in K2EDTA tubes. Collaborator samples were shipped for TCRbeta analysis as frozen whole blood, isolated PBMCs, or DNA extracted from either sample type. TCRbeta CDR3 regions were amplified from genomic DNA by means of the immunoSEQ Assay, a bias-controlled multiplex PCR. From the authors' description of their analysis: The number of nucleated cells in each sample was estimated by amplification of reference gene primers within the assay. To quantify the absolute abundance of each unique TCRbeta CDR3 rearrangement, sequence reads were collapsed and filtered. Productive Simpson clonality was computed per sample as the square root of Simpson's diversity index over productive rearrangements. TCRdb provides this immuneACCESS table in a form limited to in-frame rearrangements. Some clones are lacking; in checked studies, under half of them reflect an unresolved V gene, and why the rest are absent is not known. The V and J calls and clone size come from that table; D and trimming were worked out from the DNA. For this sample there are some 150,000 clones; about 80% appear just once. Under 4.5% of the sample goes to the ten largest clones.

The V and J segments used are TRBV24-1 and TRBJ2-2; a tentative D call is TRBD1 (6 bases match). The TCR comes from an older woman with acute or convalescent COVID-19. The sample was peripheral blood. The nucleotide sequence reads TGTGCCACCAGTGATTCTACAGGGCCTATCACCGGGGAGCTGTTTTTT. This codes for CATSDSTGPITGELFF.